The 9 T cell receptor beta chains listed next were all sequenced from one sample in a study of T cell repertoires in ileal Crohn's disease. Sequencing used immunoSEQ multiplex PCR; TCRdb keeps in-frame clones, though not all of them. The repertoire holds fewer than 20,000 clones, with about 75% as singletons. Sequencing was done on a sample of ileal tissue. These receptors were taken from an adult with Crohn's disease.

This clone was detected a few times. This chain connects TRBV18 to TRBJ1-6, with TRBD1 as a possible D gene (6 bases). V lost 3 bases and J lost 7, with 10 bases in between. The germline gives CDR1 KGHSH, CDR2 LQKENI. The CDR3 extends over 14 amino acids. CDR3 loop: CASSPGHGNSPLHF. The CDR3 DNA reads as TGTGCCAGCTCACCGGGACACGGAAATTCACCCCTCCACTTT. The complete variable domain, with remaining parts taken from reference TRBV18 and TRBJ1-6, reads NAGVMQNPRHLVRRRGQEARLRCSPMKGHSHVYWYRQLPEEGLKFMVYLQKENIIDESGMPKERFSAEFPKEGPSILRIQQVVRGDSAAYFCASSPGHGNSPLHFGNGTRLTVT.

The sample holds a few counts of this clone. This chain connects TRBV7-6 to TRBJ1-1; D is unclear. The germline V gene has CDR1 SGHVS and CDR2 FNYEAQ. The CDR3 extends over 12 amino acids. V was cut by 2 bases and J by 8 bases, with 9 bases left in between. CDR3 nucleotide sequence: TGTGCCAGCAGCTTAAACCTCCGGGAAGCTTTCTTT. This gives the protein CASSLNLREAFF.

The chain's CDR3 is CASGAGLYYEQYF. CDR3 coding DNA: TGTGCCAGCGGGGCGGGACTCTACTACGAGCAGTACTTC. The V and J genes are TRBV27 and TRBJ2-7; D perhaps matches TRBD2 (6 bases). The V gene's germline CDR1 is MNHEY and CDR2 SMNVEV (reference sequence). The CDR3 covers 13 residues. The ends were cut back, 8 bases at V and 3 bases at J, with 14 bases in the middle.

J is TRBJ2-7 and V is TRBV19; 8 nucleotides line up with TRBD2. CDR3 length: 14 amino acids. The germline V gene encodes CDR1 LNHDA and CDR2 SQIVND (reference sequence). V shed 6 bases and J 0 bases; nucleotides not matched to a gene: 4. CDR3 amino acids: CASSSGGSSYEQYF. In DNA form, the CDR3 reads TGTGCCAGTAGCTCGGGGGGGAGCTCCTACGAGCAGTACTTC.

V and J are TRBV15 and TRBJ1-1, with D perhaps TRBD1 (5 bases). Germline V gene sequence: CDR1 LNHNV, CDR2 YYDKDF (reference sequence). The V and J ends lost 0 bases and 3 bases respectively, with 11 bases between them. There are 15 residues in the CDR3. The CDR3 DNA sequence: TGTGCCACCAGCAGAGATCGCAGGGTGGACACTGAAGCTTTCTTT. Translated, it gives CATSRDRRVDTEAFF.

The V call is TRBV20-1, the J call TRBJ1-2; D is ambiguous. CDR1 and CDR2 (germline): DFQATT, SNEGSKA (reference sequence). V shed 5 bases and J shed 8 bases, with 6 bases lying between them. This CDR3 has 9 residues. This CDR3 reads CSAEVGYTF. For the CDR3, the DNA is TGCAGTGCTGAGGTGGGCTACACCTTC.

V and J are TRBV5-1 and TRBJ2-7; D ambiguous. Germline V lookup: CDR1 SGHRS, CDR2 YFSETQ. The V end was cut by 0 bases, the J end by 3 bases, with 13 bases between. The CDR3 is 15 residues long. The CDR3 DNA is TGCGCCAGCAGCTTGGTAGGCGCAGGAAACTACGAGCAGTACTTC. As protein: CASSLVGAGNYEQYF.

The rearrangement links TRBV6-1 to TRBJ2-3, with a tentative D call TRBD2 (7 bases). Trimming took off 1 base at V and 4 bases at J, with 12 bases between the two ends. CDR1 is MNHNS, CDR2 SASEGT, per germline. This CDR3 contains 15 residues. The chain's CDR3 is CASSEVGGGPDTQYF. The CDR3 DNA reads TGTGCCAGCAGTGAAGTAGGGGGGGGGCCAGATACGCAGTATTTT.

The CDR3 region has the DNA TGTGCCAGCAACATAGGGGGACTAGCGGGAGAGGGCGGGAGGATTGAGCAGTTCTTC. This translates into CASNIGGLAGEGGRIEQFF. The rearrangement uses TRBV27 and TRBJ2-1, with TRBD2 identical over 14 bases. There are 19 residues in the CDR3. The J segment lost 9 bases and the V segment lost 7 bases, leaving 20 bases of the junction unmatched. Germline V gives CDR1 MNHEY, CDR2 SMNVEV (reference sequence).